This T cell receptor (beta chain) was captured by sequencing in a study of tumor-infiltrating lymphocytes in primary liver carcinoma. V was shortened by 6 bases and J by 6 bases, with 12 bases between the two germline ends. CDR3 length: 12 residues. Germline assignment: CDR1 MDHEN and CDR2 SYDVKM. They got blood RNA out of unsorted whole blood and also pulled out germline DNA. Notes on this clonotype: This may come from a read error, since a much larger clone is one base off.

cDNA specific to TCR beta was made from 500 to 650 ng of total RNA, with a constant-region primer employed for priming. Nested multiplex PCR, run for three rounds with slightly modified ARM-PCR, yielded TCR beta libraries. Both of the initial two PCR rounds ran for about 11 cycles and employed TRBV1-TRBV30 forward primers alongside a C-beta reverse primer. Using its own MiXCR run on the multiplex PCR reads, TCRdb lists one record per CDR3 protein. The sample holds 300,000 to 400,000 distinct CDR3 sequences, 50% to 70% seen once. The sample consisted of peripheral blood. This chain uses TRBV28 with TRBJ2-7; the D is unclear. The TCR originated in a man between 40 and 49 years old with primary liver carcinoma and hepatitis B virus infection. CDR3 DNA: TGTGCCAGCAGCACTGGGTCTCTCGAGCAGTACTTC. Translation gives CASSTGSLEQYF.